Listed below are T cell receptor beta chains from one sample, sequenced in a study of cytomegalovirus exposure and HLA in healthy donors. Sequencing used immunoSEQ multiplex PCR; TCRdb keeps in-frame clones, though not all of them. The sample consists of roughly 90,000 clones, approximately 84% of them appearing once. The specimen sequenced was PBMCs. The receptors here all came from a man younger than 35 in good health and CMV-seronegative. Each CDR3 is given without its conserved first and last residue. D genes are given only for firm matches.

V gene: TRBV28; J gene: TRBJ1-5; D gene: TRBD1; CDR3 protein: ASSLGTAFVFQPQH
V gene: TRBV7-2; J gene: TRBJ2-5; D gene: TRBD1; CDR3 protein: ASSLVGTGGGQETQY
V gene: TRBV11-2; J gene: TRBJ1-2; D gene: TRBD1; CDR3 protein: ASSSLGQGASGYT
V gene: TRBV18; J gene: TRBJ2-7; D gene: TRBD1; CDR3 protein: ASSPGTAYEQY
V gene: TRBV19; J gene: TRBJ1-2; D gene: TRBD1; CDR3 protein: ATGYYGYT
V gene: TRBV6-5; J gene: TRBJ2-5; D gene: TRBD2; CDR3 protein: ASTGGSGPETQY
V gene: TRBV30; J gene: TRBJ2-1; D gene: TRBD2; CDR3 protein: AWAGTRKGEQF
V gene: TRBV12-5; J gene: TRBJ2-7; D gene: .; CDR3 protein: ASGLVQGRGDEQY
V gene: TRBV4-2; J gene: TRBJ2-2; D gene: .; CDR3 protein: ASSQDRDGSNTGELF
V gene: TRBV6-6; J gene: TRBJ2-4; D gene: .; CDR3 protein: ASTPGNIQY
V gene: TRBV5-1; J gene: TRBJ1-6; D gene: TRBD1; CDR3 protein: ASSWGQANSPLH
V gene: TRBV5-1; J gene: TRBJ2-7; D gene: TRBD2; CDR3 protein: ASSPGLAGGSYEQY
V gene: TRBV5-1; J gene: TRBJ2-1; D gene: .; CDR3 protein: ASSDNYSYNEQF
V gene: TRBV28; J gene: TRBJ1-4; D gene: .; CDR3 protein: ASSLLGPGNEKLF
V gene: TRBV29-1; J gene: TRBJ1-4; D gene: .; CDR3 protein: SVCPGEDEKLF
V gene: TRBV5-6; J gene: TRBJ1-2; D gene: .; CDR3 protein: ASSLAGTFNGYT
V gene: TRBV6-5; J gene: TRBJ1-5; D gene: .; CDR3 protein: ASSGGARNQPQH
V gene: TRBV6-4; J gene: TRBJ1-6; D gene: .; CDR3 protein: ASSSGTDNSPLH